This T cell receptor beta chain originates from a study of T-cell reconstitution after alpha-beta-depleted transplantation in children. Regarding the study as a whole: Newly generated T cells supplied most T-cell counts and diversity one year post-transplant. Alpha-beta T cells about two months after transplant reportedly derived from several hundred expanded graft clones. Surviving recipient cells, namely T cells and thymic progenitors, were the source of high day-60 TCRbeta diversity in some patients.

This CDR3 has 13 amino acids. The V and J ends lost 2 bases and 4 bases respectively, with 6 bases between them. CDR1 and CDR2 from the germline V gene are SEHNR and FQNEAQ (reference sequence). This clonotype came up many times. The target antigen is unknown. Unique molecular identifiers tagged the TCRbeta library. TCRdb independently ran MiXCR on the PCR reads; one entry per CDR3 protein. The data show around 300,000 distinct CDR3 sequences, just over 7.5% seen once. The chain joins TRBV7-9 to TRBJ1-5, with D unresolved. This clonotype originated in a female patient aged 2 to 10 who had a stem cell transplant for Fanconi anemia, so the T cells may come from the graft donor. This sample comprised peripheral blood, obtained 360 days after TCRalphabeta/CD19-depleted stem cell transplant. CDR3 in amino acids: CASSLHGNQPQHF. CDR3 bases: TGTGCCAGCAGCTTACATGGAAATCAGCCCCAGCATTTT.